This TCR beta chain was observed in a study of tumor-infiltrating lymphocytes in oesophageal squamous cell carcinoma. TCRdb re-analysed the PCR reads in MiXCR, keeping a single row per CDR3 protein. Of 10,000 to 15,000 distinct CDR3 sequences listed, under 70% were seen once; the top ten hold around 23%. This clonotype was counted many times. Germline values: CDR1 LNHDA, CDR2 SQIVND (reference sequence). CDR3 size: 13 residues. V dropped 10 bases and J dropped 3; count of bases not matched to a gene: 4. The chain couples TRBV19 to TRBJ2-3, with 10 bases that match TRBD2. This TCR was sampled from a male donor with esophageal squamous cell carcinoma. The sequenced sample consisted of esophageal tumor tissue. CDR3 protein: CATLLAGTDTQYF. DNA for the CDR3: TGTGCCACTTTACTAGCGGGAACAGATACGCAGTATTTT.